A single sample gave rise to the 8 T cell receptor beta chains below, sequenced in a study of blood T cell repertoires in COVID-19. This table comes from immunoSEQ multiplex PCR, and its TCRdb copy is limited to in-frame clones, with some not included. The profile shows around 140,000 clones, 70% to 90% of them singletons. Material for sequencing was peripheral blood. These receptors came from a man aged 50 to 60 with acute or convalescent COVID-19.

The count of this clone is one. The chain combines TRBV19 with TRBJ1-2; maybe TRBD1 (6 bases). V dropped 4 bases and J dropped 2 bases, with 8 bases sitting between them. The CDR3 is made up of 13 amino acids. The V gene's germline CDR1 is LNHDA and CDR2 SQIVND (reference sequence). The CDR3 DNA follows: TGTGCCAGTAGTAACAGGGTAAACTATGGCTACACCTTC. Translated: CASSNRVNYGYTF.

CDR3 in DNA: TGTGCCAGCAGCCAAGACCTTCTAGGCGATACGCAGTATTTT. It encodes CASSQDLLGDTQYF. The chain has TRBV3-1 (or the pseudogene TRBV3-2) and TRBJ2-3; D is unresolved. The CDR3 contains 14 residues. V dropped 0 bases and J dropped 6 bases, with 10 bases sitting between them. Germline values: CDR1 LGHDT, CDR2 YNNKEL (reference sequence).

The chain joins TRBV3-1 (or the pseudogene TRBV3-2) to TRBJ2-2; a possible D gene is TRBD2 (5 bases). There are 16 residues in the CDR3. Germline V gene lookup returns CDR1 LGHDT and CDR2 YNNKEL (reference sequence). Trimming shortened V by 3 bases and J by 4 bases, and 15 bases separated the two germline ends. The CDR3 region is CASSQAPADRTGELFF. CDR3 sequence (DNA): TGTGCCAGCAGCCAGGCTCCAGCGGACCGCACCGGGGAGCTGTTTTTT.

The chain has TRBV4-1 and TRBJ2-7; 10 positions agree with TRBD2. In germline, CDR1 is MGHRA, CDR2 YSYEKL. The CDR3 is 16 amino acids. The trim removed 1 base at V and 6 bases at J, leaving 9 bases unmatched. CDR3 DNA: TGCGCCAGCAGCCAAGGTCCACTAGCGGGACGTCTCGAGCAGTACTTC. Translation gives CASSQGPLAGRLEQYF.

The CDR3 region is CASSLGQATNEKLFF. For the CDR3, the DNA is TGTGCCAGCAGTTTGGGACAGGCAACTAATGAAAAACTGTTTTTT. This rearrangement joins TRBV6-5 to TRBJ1-4, with TRBD1 matching over 8 bases. Germline loops: CDR1 MNHEY, CDR2 SVGAGI. The CDR3 loop spans 15 amino acids. Trimming at V came to 4 bases and at J to 0 bases, leaving 1 base not matched to a gene.

The chain is built from TRBV5-1 and TRBJ1-3; D is possibly TRBD1 (5 bases). Deletions cut 0 bases from V and 4 bases from J, with 11 bases between. CDR3 size: 15 residues. Germline V gene lookup returns CDR1 SGHRS and CDR2 YFSETQ. The CDR3 nucleotides are TGCGCCAGCAGCTTGGCCCAGGGCCCCGGAAACACCATATATTTT. Translation gives CASSLAQGPGNTIYF.

V is TRBV7-3 and J is TRBJ2-2, with 7 bases aligning to TRBD1. Germline CDR1 SGHTA, CDR2 FQGTGA. J gave up 3 bases and V 3 bases, and 7 bases lay outside the gene matches. The CDR3 length is 16 residues. The CDR3 here is CASSFSGTEYTGELFF. As DNA, the CDR3 is TGTGCCAGCAGCTTCTCCGGGACAGAATACACCGGGGAGCTGTTTTTT.

The chain recombines TRBV5-6 with TRBJ1-5; D is undetermined. Germline CDR1 SGHDT, CDR2 YYEEEE. Trimming cost V 4 bases and J 2 bases, with 4 bases left between them. The CDR3 has 12 residues. In nucleotides, the CDR3 is TGTGCCAGCAGCCGGGGCAATCAGCCCCAGCATTTT. Its protein product is CASSRGNQPQHF.